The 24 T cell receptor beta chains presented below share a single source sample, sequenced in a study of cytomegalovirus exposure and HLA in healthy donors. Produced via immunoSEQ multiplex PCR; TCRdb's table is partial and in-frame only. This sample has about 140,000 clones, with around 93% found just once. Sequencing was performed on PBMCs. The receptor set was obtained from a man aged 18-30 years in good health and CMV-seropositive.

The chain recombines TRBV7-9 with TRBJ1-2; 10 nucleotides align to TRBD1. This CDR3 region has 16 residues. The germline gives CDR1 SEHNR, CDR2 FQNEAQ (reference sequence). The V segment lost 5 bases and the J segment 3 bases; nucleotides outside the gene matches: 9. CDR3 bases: TGTGCCAGCAGCCCCCGTAGGGACAGGGGTGACTATGGCTACACCTTC. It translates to CASSPRRDRGDYGYTF.

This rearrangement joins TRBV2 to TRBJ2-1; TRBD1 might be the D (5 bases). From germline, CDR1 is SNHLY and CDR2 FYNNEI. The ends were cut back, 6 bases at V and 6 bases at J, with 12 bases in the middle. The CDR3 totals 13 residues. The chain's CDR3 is CASSPGKGNEQFF. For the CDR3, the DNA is TGTGCCAGCAGCCCAGGGAAGGGCAATGAGCAGTTCTTC.

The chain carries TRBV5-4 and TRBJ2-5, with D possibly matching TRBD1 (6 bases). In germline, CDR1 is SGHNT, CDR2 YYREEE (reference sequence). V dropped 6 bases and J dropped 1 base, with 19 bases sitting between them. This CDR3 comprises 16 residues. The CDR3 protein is CASTKGGGYVQETQYF. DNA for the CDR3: TGTGCCAGCACCAAGGGTGGGGGCTACGTCCAAGAGACCCAGTACTTC.

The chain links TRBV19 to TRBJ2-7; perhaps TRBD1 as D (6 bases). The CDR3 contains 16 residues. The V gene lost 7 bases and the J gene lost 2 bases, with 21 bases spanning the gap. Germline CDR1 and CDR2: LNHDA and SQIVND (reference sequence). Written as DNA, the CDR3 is TGTGCCAGTACCCCATCACTCGGGACATCGACCTACGAGCAGTACTTC. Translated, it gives CASTPSLGTSTYEQYF.

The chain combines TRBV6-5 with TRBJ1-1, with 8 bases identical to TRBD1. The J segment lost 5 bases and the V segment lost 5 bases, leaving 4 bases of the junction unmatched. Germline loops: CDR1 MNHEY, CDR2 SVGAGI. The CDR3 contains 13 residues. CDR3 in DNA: TGTGCCAGCAGTGTTGACAGGGGAACTGAAGCTTTCTTT. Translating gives CASSVDRGTEAFF.

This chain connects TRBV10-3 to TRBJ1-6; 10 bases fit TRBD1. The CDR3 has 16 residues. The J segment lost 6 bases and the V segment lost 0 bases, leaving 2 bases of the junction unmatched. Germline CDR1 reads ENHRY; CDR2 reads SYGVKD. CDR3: CAISESWDRGNSPLHF. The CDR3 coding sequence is TGTGCCATCAGTGAGTCGTGGGACAGGGGTAATTCACCCCTCCACTTT.

The CDR3 DNA is TGTGCCAGTAGTATACAGGGTACCTCCTGGGACACCGGGGAGCTGTTTTTT. Residues: CASSIQGTSWDTGELFF. This rearrangement joins TRBV19 to TRBJ2-2, with D tentatively TRBD1 (5 bases). V gave up 2 bases and J gave up 3 bases, with 16 bases separating them. Germline lookup yields CDR1 LNHDA and CDR2 SQIVND (reference sequence). This CDR3 is 17 amino acids long.

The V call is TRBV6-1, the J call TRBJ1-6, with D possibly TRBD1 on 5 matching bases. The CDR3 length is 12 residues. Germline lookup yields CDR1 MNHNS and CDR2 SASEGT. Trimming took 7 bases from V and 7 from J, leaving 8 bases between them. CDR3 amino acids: CASNKGNSPLHF. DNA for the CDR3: TGTGCCAGCAATAAGGGGAATTCACCCCTCCACTTT.

CDR3 nucleotide sequence: TGTGCCAGCAGCGCCCCGGGCCGGGAGTACGGCACAGATACGCAGTATTTT. Its translation: CASSAPGREYGTDTQYF. The chain carries TRBV28 and TRBJ2-3, with a weak D call TRBD2 (6 bases). The CDR3 is 17 amino acids. Per the germline V gene, CDR1 is MDHEN and CDR2 is SYDVKM. V lost 6 bases and J lost 1, with 20 bases in between.

CDR3 nucleotide sequence: TGTGCCAGCAGCTCGATAAGCAGGACTAGTTGGGCTGAGCAGTTCTTC. Translated, it gives CASSSISRTSWAEQFF. The chain employs TRBV7-8 and TRBJ2-1; 7 positions agree with TRBD2. The CDR3 extends over 16 amino acids. Looked up from germline, CDR1 is SGHVS and CDR2 is FQNEAQ. J was trimmed by 9 bases and V by 4 bases; bases with no gene match: 15.

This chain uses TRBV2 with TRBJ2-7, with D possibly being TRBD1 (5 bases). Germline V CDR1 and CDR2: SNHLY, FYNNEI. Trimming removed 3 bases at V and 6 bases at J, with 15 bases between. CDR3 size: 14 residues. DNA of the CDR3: TGTGCCAGCAGTGACTTACAGGTCGAGCTCGAGCAGTACTTC. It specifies CASSDLQVELEQYF.

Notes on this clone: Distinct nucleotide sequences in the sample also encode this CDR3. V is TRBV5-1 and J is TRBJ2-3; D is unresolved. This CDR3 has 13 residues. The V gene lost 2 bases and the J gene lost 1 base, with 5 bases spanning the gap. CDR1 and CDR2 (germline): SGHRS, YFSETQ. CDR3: CASSLAGTDTQYF. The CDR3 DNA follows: TGCGCCAGCAGCTTAGCCGGCACAGATACGCAGTATTTT.

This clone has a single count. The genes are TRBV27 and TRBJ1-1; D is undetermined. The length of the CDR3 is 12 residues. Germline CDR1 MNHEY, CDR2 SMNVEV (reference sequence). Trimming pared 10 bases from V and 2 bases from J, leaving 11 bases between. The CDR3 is CATLGPNTEAFF. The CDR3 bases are TGTGCCACCCTGGGCCCTAACACTGAAGCTTTCTTT.

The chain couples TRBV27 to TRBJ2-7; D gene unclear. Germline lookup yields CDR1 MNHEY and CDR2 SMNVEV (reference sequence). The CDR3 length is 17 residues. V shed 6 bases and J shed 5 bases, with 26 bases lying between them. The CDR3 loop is CASSLNLYRSTINEQYF. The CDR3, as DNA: TGTGCCAGCAGCCTTAACCTATACCGGTCAACGATCAACGAGCAGTACTTC.

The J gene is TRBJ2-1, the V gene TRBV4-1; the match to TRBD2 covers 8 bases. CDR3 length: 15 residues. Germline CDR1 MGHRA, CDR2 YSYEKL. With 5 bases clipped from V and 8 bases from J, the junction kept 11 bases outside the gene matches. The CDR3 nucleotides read TGCGCCAGCAGCGTACCGGGACTAGTAATCCATGAGCAGTTCTTC. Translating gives CASSVPGLVIHEQFF.

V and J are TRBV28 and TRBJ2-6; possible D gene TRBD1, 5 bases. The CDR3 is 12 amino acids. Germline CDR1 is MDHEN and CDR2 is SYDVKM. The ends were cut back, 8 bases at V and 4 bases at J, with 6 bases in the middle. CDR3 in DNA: TGTGCCAGCGGGGCAGGGGCCAACGTCCTGACTTTC. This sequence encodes CASGAGANVLTF.

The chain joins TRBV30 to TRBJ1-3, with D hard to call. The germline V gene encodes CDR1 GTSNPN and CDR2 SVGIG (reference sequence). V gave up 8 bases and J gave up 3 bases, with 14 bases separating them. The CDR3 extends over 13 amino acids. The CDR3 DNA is TGTGCCGGCGGGAGGGCCGGTGGAAACACCATATATTTT. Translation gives CAGGRAGGNTIYF.

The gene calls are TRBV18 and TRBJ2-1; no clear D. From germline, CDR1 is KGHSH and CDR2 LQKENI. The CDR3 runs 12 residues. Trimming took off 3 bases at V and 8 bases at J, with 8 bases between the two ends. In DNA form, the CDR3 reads TGTGCCAGCTCACCTACTCGGGATGAGCAGTTCTTC. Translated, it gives CASSPTRDEQFF.

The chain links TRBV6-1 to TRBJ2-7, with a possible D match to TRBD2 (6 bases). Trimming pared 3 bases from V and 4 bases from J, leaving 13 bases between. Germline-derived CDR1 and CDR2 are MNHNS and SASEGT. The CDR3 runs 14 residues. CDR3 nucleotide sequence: TGTGCCAGCAGTGACCCCGGGGCGGGGTACGAGCAGTACTTC. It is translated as CASSDPGAGYEQYF.

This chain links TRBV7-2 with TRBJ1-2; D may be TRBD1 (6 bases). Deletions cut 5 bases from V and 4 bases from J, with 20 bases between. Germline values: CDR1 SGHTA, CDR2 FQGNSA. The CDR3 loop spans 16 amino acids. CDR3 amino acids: CASSTRSGGQVYGYTF. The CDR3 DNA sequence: TGTGCCAGCAGCACCAGGTCCGGGGGGCAGGTCTATGGCTACACCTTC.

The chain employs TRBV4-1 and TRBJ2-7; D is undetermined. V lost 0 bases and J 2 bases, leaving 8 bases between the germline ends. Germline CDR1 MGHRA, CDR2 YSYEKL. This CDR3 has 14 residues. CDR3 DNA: TGCGCCAGCAGCCAAGAAACAGTTACCTACGAGCAGTACTTC. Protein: CASSQETVTYEQYF.

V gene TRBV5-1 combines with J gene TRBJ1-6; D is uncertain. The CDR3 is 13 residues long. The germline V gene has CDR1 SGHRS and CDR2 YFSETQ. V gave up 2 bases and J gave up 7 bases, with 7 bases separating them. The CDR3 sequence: CASSLRENSPLHF. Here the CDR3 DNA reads TGCGCCAGCAGCTTAAGGGAGAATTCACCCCTCCACTTT.

The CDR3 reads CASSLQRAPGTEAFF. CDR3 nucleotide sequence: TGTGCCAGCAGCTTACAGCGGGCGCCGGGCACTGAAGCTTTCTTT. V is TRBV11-3 and J is TRBJ1-1; D gene uncertain. In germline, CDR1 is SGHNT, CDR2 YENEEA. V gave up 2 bases and J gave up 4 bases, with 14 bases separating them. The CDR3 contains 15 residues.

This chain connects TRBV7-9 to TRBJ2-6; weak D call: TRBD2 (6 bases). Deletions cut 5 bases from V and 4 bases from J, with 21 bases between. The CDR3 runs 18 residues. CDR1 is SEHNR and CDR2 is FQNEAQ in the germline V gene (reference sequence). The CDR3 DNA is TGTGCCAGCAGCGGGCCCTGGACGGGGGTATCAGGGGCCAACGTCCTGACTTTC. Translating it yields CASSGPWTGVSGANVLTF.